A selection of T cell receptor beta chains follows, all from one sample in a study of PD-1 blockade in classical Hodgkin lymphoma. This table comes from immunoSEQ multiplex PCR, and its TCRdb copy is limited to in-frame clones, with some not included. The sample comprises some 15,000 clones, about 80% of which are singletons, and less than 25% rests with the top ten. The sample was peripheral blood mononuclear cells (PBMCs), taken at baseline. The receptors stem from a human donor with classical Hodgkin lymphoma. CDR3s include the opening cysteine and the closing phenylalanine or tryptophan. The D gene is left open where the match is weak. Only some rows state a clone size, as once, few, many or a class for expanded clones.

V gene	J gene	clone size	D gene	CDR3 length	CDR3 DNA	CDR3 protein
TRBV6-5	TRBJ1-1	.	.	16	TGTGCCAGCAGTTACCGTTCAGGGCCTTTGAACACTGAAGCTTTCTTT	CASSYRSGPLNTEAFF
TRBV5-1	TRBJ1-2	.	TRBD1	15	TGCGCCAGCAGCTTCACAGGGGATATGGACTATGGCTACACCTTC	CASSFTGDMDYGYTF
TRBV2	TRBJ1-2	.	TRBD1	15	TGTGCCAGCAGTGAAGGGTGGACAGGAGCCTATGGCTACACCTTC	CASSEGWTGAYGYTF
TRBV2	TRBJ1-6	.	.	15	TGTGCCAGCAGTGAGACAGGTGACTATAATTCACCCCTCCACTTT	CASSETGDYNSPLHF
TRBV7-2	TRBJ2-7	.	TRBD2	15	TGTGCCAGCAGCCCGGGACTAGTACGGTCCTACGAGCAGTACTTC	CASSPGLVRSYEQYF
TRBV7-2	TRBJ2-7	.	TRBD1	13	TGTGCCAGCAGCCGGGACAGGGTCTACGAGCAGTACTTC	CASSRDRVYEQYF
TRBV7-2	TRBJ2-5	.	TRBD1	14	TGTGCCAGCAGCTCGGGACAGGGAGGAGAGACCCAGTACTTC	CASSSGQGGETQYF
TRBV4-2	TRBJ2-2	.	.	15	TGTGCCAGCAGCCTTCGGGCAGGGAACACCGGGGAGCTGTTTTTT	CASSLRAGNTGELFF
TRBV9	TRBJ1-2	.	.	13	TGTGCCAGCAGCGTAGGAGGAGACTATGGCTACACCTTC	CASSVGGDYGYTF
TRBV9	TRBJ2-5	few	TRBD2	16	TGTGCCAGCAGCGAGGGGACTAGCCCGCCCGGGGAGACCCAGTACTTC	CASSEGTSPPGETQYF
TRBV15	TRBJ2-5	.	.	13	TGTGCCACCAGCAGAGATTGGAAGGAGACCCAGTACTTC	CATSRDWKETQYF
TRBV7-9	TRBJ1-4	few	.	13	TGTGCCAGCAGCTTGAGCTATAGTGAAAAACTGTTTTTT	CASSLSYSEKLFF
TRBV5-1	TRBJ2-3	.	.	16	TGCGCCAGCAGCTTGAATGGCAGGGGATTGACAGATACGCAGTATTTT	CASSLNGRGLTDTQYF
TRBV2	TRBJ1-5	few	.	12	TGTGCCAGCAGGGTCGTCGGTGCGCCCCAGCATTTT	CASRVVGAPQHF
TRBV2	TRBJ1-4	.	.	12	TGTGCCAGCCGGGGGGGTAATGAAAAACTGTTTTTT	CASRGGNEKLFF
TRBV29-1	TRBJ2-5	.	.	12	TGCAGCGTTGTGGGGGCTGTAGAGACCCAGTACTTC	CSVVGAVETQYF
TRBV2	TRBJ2-3	few	.	13	TGTGCCAGCAGCGACCGGGGCACAGATACGCAGTATTTT	CASSDRGTDTQYF
TRBV2	TRBJ1-2	.	.	14	TGTGCCAGCAGGCCTCCCCCAGGGCATTATGGCTACACCTTC	CASRPPPGHYGYTF
TRBV28	TRBJ2-3	.	TRBD1	14	TGTGCCAGCAGTCCCCAGGACAGGGAAGATACGCAGTATTTT	CASSPQDREDTQYF
TRBV5-1	TRBJ1-5	.	TRBD1	15	TGCGCCAGCAGCCCCGGGACAGTTAGCAATCAGCCCCAGCATTTT	CASSPGTVSNQPQHF
TRBV28	TRBJ1-1	few	.	11	TGTGCCAGCAGTTTCAGAGATGGAGCTTTCTTT	CASSFRDGAFF
TRBV7-9	TRBJ2-3	.	.	15	TGTGCCAGCAGCCAAGGGGGGGGTGCTGTAGATACGCAGTATTTT	CASSQGGGAVDTQYF
TRBV27	TRBJ1-2	.	TRBD1	16	TGTGCCAGCAGTTCCTCCGGGACAGGGGGCGCCGATGGCTACACCTTC	CASSSSGTGGADGYTF
TRBV5-1	TRBJ2-2	.	.	18	TGCGCCAGCAGCTTGGACGGGGCCCGCATGGTAAACACCGGGGAGCTGTTTTTT	CASSLDGARMVNTGELFF
TRBV11-2	TRBJ2-7	.	.	13	TGTGCCAGCAGCTTTCAGGGTTCCTACGAGCAGTACTTC	CASSFQGSYEQYF
TRBV10-3	TRBJ1-2	.	TRBD1	15	TGTGCCATCAGTGAGTCGATAGTTACAGGGGGAGGCTACACCTTC	CAISESIVTGGGYTF
TRBV12-5	TRBJ1-2	.	.	14	TGTGCTAGTGGTCCGGGACCCACCCTGGCTGGCTACACCTTC	CASGPGPTLAGYTF
TRBV29-1	TRBJ1-2	.	.	13	TGCAGCGTTGATGGAACAGCTAACTATGGCTACACCTTC	CSVDGTANYGYTF
TRBV19	TRBJ2-3	.	TRBD2	15	TGTGCCAGTAGTATGGACGGGGGGAGAATAGATACGCAGTATTTT	CASSMDGGRIDTQYF
TRBV5-1	TRBJ2-3	.	.	15	TGCGCCAGCAGCGATGGACTCACGTTCACAGATACGCAGTATTTT	CASSDGLTFTDTQYF
TRBV5-5	TRBJ2-5	once	.	16	TGTGCCAGCAGCTTCAGGCAGGGCAGGAGTCAAGAGACCCAGTACTTC	CASSFRQGRSQETQYF
TRBV5-4	TRBJ2-7	.	TRBD2	14	TGTGCCAGCAGCTTGGAAGCAGGGAGGGACGAGCAGTACTTC	CASSLEAGRDEQYF
TRBV25-1	TRBJ2-7	.	.	13	TGTGCCAGCAGTACAGGGATGGCCTACGAGCAGTACTTC	CASSTGMAYEQYF
TRBV4-1	TRBJ2-7	few	TRBD1	14	TGCGCCAGCAGCCAACCGACAGGGGACTACGAGCAGTACTTC	CASSQPTGDYEQYF
TRBV19	TRBJ1-2	.	TRBD1	14	TGTGCCAGTAGTCTGGGACAGACTAACTATGGCTACACCTTC	CASSLGQTNYGYTF
TRBV5-1	TRBJ1-1	.	.	16	TGCGCCAGCAGCTTGGCCGTGGGAGGGGTGAACACTGAAGCTTTCTTT	CASSLAVGGVNTEAFF
TRBV7-9	TRBJ2-5	.	.	15	TGTGCCAGCAGCTCGGCTCAGGGGAACCAAGAGACCCAGTACTTC	CASSSAQGNQETQYF
TRBV2	TRBJ2-5	.	TRBD2	15	TGTGCCAACGCGTTGAGCGGGACGTACCAAGAGACCCAGTACTTC	CANALSGTYQETQYF
TRBV19	TRBJ1-4	few	TRBD1	14	TGTGCCAGTAGTAAGGACAGGGAGGTTGAAAAACTGTTTTTT	CASSKDREVEKLFF
TRBV5-4	TRBJ1-4	medium-sized	.	15	TGTGCCAGCAGCTTGGTACCCTCAACTAATGAAAAACTGTTTTTT	CASSLVPSTNEKLFF
TRBV7-2	TRBJ2-6	.	.	15	TGTGCCAGCAGCTTAACAGCTTCTGGGGCCAACGTCCTGACTTTC	CASSLTASGANVLTF
TRBV5-4	TRBJ2-3	medium-sized	.	13	TGTGCCAGCAGCTTGGCCAGCACAGATACGCAGTATTTT	CASSLASTDTQYF
TRBV2	TRBJ1-6	.	.	18	TGTGCCAGCAGTGAGACGGGAGGGACTTTCTCCTATAATTCACCCCTCCACTTT	CASSETGGTFSYNSPLHF
TRBV4-1	TRBJ2-6	.	.	17	TGCGCCAGCACACAAAGTGAGGATACCCTCTGGGCCAACGTCCTGACTTTC	CASTQSEDTLWANVLTF
TRBV6-6	TRBJ1-5	.	.	13	TGTGCCAGCAGTTGGAGCTCAACGCAGCCCCAGCATTTT	CASSWSSTQPQHF
TRBV5-1	TRBJ2-3	.	.	17	TGCGCCAGCAGCATGGGGGGACACAGGGATGGCACAGATACGCAGTATTTT	CASSMGGHRDGTDTQYF
TRBV5-1	TRBJ1-1	.	.	13	TGCGCCAGCAGCAAGGGAATGAACACTGAAGCTTTCTTT	CASSKGMNTEAFF
TRBV19	TRBJ1-6	.	.	17	TGTGCCAGTAGTATGATCCTAACCGGGGCCATTAATTCACCCCTCCACTTT	CASSMILTGAINSPLHF
TRBV2	TRBJ1-4	.	.	13	TGTGCCAGCAGCTGGACGGTGGGCGAAAAACTGTTTTTT	CASSWTVGEKLFF
TRBV7-2	TRBJ1-6	.	.	13	TGTGCCAGCAGCTTAGGGGGCGGCTCACCCCTCCACTTT	CASSLGGGSPLHF
TRBV6-6	TRBJ1-1	once	TRBD1	15	TGTGCCAGCAGTTACCCCGGGACAGGGAACACTGAAGCTTTCTTT	CASSYPGTGNTEAFF
TRBV11-3	TRBJ1-1	.	.	14	TGTGCCAGCAGCTCCGGGGCAGGGGACGCTGAAGCTTTCTTT	CASSSGAGDAEAFF
TRBV7-2	TRBJ2-5	.	TRBD2	16	TGTGCCAGCAGCTTAATGGCTAGCGGGGGCCAAGAGACCCAGTACTTC	CASSLMASGGQETQYF
TRBV6-5	TRBJ2-3	.	.	12	TGTGCCAGCAGTTCGAATGCGGATACGCAGTATTTT	CASSSNADTQYF
TRBV28	TRBJ2-6	.	.	15	TGTGCCAGCAGTTCCTTTATCTCTGGGGCCAACGTCCTGACTTTC	CASSSFISGANVLTF
TRBV2	TRBJ1-2	.	.	12	TGTGCCAGCAGTGAAAGGAACTATGGCTACACCTTC	CASSERNYGYTF
TRBV29-1	TRBJ2-1	.	.	14	TGCAGCGTTGAACTTCTTCGGGCACACAATGAGCAGTTCTTC	CSVELLRAHNEQFF
TRBV25-1	TRBJ2-1	.	TRBD2	16	TGTGCCAGCAGTGAATTTAGCGGGGGCTCCTACAATGAGCAGTTCTTC	CASSEFSGGSYNEQFF
TRBV7-3	TRBJ2-7	.	.	13	TGTGCCAGCAGCCCGTTGGGCTCCTACGAGCAGTACTTC	CASSPLGSYEQYF
TRBV27	TRBJ1-2	once	.	14	TGTGCCAGCAGTTTACGAGGTCCTAACTATGGCTACACCTTC	CASSLRGPNYGYTF